The sequence of this TCR beta chain was determined in a study of human T cells and chemical hapten exposure. Across the whole study: Across its 20 to 25 weeks, the study gave patients weekly diphenylcyclopropenone doses to the scalp.

TCRdb called the RACE reads again in MiXCR, with one record for every CDR3 protein. The sample includes about 140,000 distinct CDR3 sequences, roughly 12% of them seen just once. Germline CDR1 is SGHTA and CDR2 is FQGNSA. Trimming removed 2 bases at V and 1 base at J, with 6 bases between. The CDR3 consists of 14 residues. Time point indicated: patch test 2, 6 weeks after DPC sensitization. Indicated treatment: therapeutic diphenylcyclopropenone sensitization with weekly scalp DPC. The authors' total RNA extraction used unfractionated whole blood. Specimen: whole blood, collected in connection with sensitization to the hapten diphenylcyclopropenone (DPC). V usage is TRBV7-2 and J usage is TRBJ2-1, with D unresolved. This receptor was obtained from a woman between 45 and 60 years old with alopecia areata. Some clones in this sample may be carry-over from other donors' samples. In DNA, the CDR3 is TGTGCCAGCAGCTTAAAGGTTTCCTACAATGAGCAGTTCTTC. This gives the protein CASSLKVSYNEQFF.